This T cell receptor (beta chain) stems from a study of blood T cell repertoires in COVID-19. Study background: Spain, Italy and the United States supplied samples that represented acute and convalescent COVID-19. In each case, the material was cDNA or gDNA derived from T cells, B-cell-depleted T cells, or PBMCs.

CDR1 and CDR2 from the germline V gene are SGHAT and FQNNGV. CDR3 size: 14 residues. The germline V and J ends were trimmed by 4 bases and 3 bases, with 11 bases remaining between them. A single count supports this clone. In the source study's methods: Amplifying reference gene primers gave estimates of nucleated cell counts. The data were produced by immunoSEQ multiplex PCR, yet TCRdb's version contains in-frame clones alone and is incomplete. The V and J calls and clone size are taken from that table; D and trimming were inferred from the DNA. The sample contains around 270,000 clones, around 83% of which appear only once.

Input material: peripheral blood. This chain links TRBV11-2 with TRBJ2-3, with a weak D call TRBD1 (5 bases). The sequence was obtained from a woman aged 40 to 49 who had recovered from COVID-19. The CDR3 bases are TGTGCCAGCAGCTCTAGGACATTGACAGATACGCAGTATTTT. This encodes CASSSRTLTDTQYF.